This T cell receptor beta chain was documented in a study of CD8+ T cells in alopecia areata. Once RNA had been extracted, it was reverse transcribed into cDNA to act as the sequencing template. Some clones are missing from TCRdb's copy, which holds only in-frame ones; the method was immunoSEQ multiplex PCR. The top ten clones hold 36% of a sample with roughly 150,000 clones, less than 65% of them seen once. The CDR3 has 17 amino acids. CDR1 and CDR2 from the germline V gene are SGHDN and FVKESK. The V gene lost 5 bases and the J gene lost 0 bases, with 14 bases spanning the gap. Source material: CD8+ T cells sorted from blood. V gene TRBV14 combines with J gene TRBJ2-6; D gene ambiguous. The source is a human donor in good health. CDR3 amino acids: CASSAFHLLSGANVLTF. The CDR3 DNA reads TGTGCCAGCAGCGCCTTTCATCTCCTCTCTGGGGCCAACGTCCTGACTTTC.